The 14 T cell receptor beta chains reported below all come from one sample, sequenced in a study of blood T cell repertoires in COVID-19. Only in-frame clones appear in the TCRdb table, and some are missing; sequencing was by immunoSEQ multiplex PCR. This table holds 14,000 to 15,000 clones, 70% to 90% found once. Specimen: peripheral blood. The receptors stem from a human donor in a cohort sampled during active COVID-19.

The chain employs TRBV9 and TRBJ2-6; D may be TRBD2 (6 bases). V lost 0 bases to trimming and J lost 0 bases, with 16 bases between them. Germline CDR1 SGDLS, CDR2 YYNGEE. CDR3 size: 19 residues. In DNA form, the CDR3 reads TGTGCCAGCAGCGTAGGCTTCCTCCCGGAGGGCTCTGGGGCCAACGTCCTGACTTTC. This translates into CASSVGFLPEGSGANVLTF.

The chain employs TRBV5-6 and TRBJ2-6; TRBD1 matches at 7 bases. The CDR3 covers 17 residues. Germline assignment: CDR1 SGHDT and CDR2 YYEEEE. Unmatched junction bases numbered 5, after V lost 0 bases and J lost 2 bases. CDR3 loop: CASSLVRDSAGANVLTF. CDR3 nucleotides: TGTGCCAGCAGCTTGGTTAGGGACAGTGCTGGGGCCAACGTCCTGACTTTC.

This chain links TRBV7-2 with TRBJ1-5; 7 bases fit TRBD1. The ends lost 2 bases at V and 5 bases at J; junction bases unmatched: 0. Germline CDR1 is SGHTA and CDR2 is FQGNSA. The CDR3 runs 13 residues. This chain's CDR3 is CASSLQGDQPQHF. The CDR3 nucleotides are TGTGCCAGCAGCTTACAGGGGGATCAGCCCCAGCATTTT.

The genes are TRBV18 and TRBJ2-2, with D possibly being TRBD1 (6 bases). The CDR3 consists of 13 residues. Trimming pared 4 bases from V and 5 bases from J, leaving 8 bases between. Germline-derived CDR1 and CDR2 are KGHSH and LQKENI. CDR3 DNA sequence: TGTGCCAGCTCACTCCAGGGGACCGGGGAGCTGTTTTTT. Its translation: CASSLQGTGELFF.

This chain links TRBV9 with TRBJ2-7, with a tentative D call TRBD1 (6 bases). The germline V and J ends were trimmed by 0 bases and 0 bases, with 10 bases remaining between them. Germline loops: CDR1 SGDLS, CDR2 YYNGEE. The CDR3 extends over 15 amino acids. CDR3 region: CASSVGPGASYEQYF. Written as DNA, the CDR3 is TGTGCCAGCAGCGTAGGTCCAGGGGCCTCCTACGAGCAGTACTTC.

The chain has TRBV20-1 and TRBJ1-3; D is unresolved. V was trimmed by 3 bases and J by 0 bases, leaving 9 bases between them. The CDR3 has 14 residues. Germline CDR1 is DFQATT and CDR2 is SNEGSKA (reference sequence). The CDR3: CSASDLASGNTIYF. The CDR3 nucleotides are TGCAGTGCTAGTGATCTGGCCTCTGGAAACACCATATATTTT.

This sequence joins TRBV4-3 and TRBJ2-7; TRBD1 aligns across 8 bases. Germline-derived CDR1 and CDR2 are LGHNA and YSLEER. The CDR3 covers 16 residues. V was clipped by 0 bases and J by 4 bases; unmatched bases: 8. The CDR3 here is CASSQDWAGGGYEQYF. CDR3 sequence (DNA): TGCGCCAGCAGCCAAGATTGGGCAGGGGGCGGGTACGAGCAGTACTTC.

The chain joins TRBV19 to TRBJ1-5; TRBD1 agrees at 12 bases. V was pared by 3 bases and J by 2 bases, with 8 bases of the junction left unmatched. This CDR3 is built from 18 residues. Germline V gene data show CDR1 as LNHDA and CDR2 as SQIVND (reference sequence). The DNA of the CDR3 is TGTGCCAGTAGTATCAGGGGGACAGGGGGCCGGGGCAATCAGCCCCAGCATTTT. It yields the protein CASSIRGTGGRGNQPQHF.

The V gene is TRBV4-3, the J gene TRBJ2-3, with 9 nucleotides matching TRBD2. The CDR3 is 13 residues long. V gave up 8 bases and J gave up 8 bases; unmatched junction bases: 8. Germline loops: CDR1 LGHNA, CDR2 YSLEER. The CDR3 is CASGTSRISTQYF. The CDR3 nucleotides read TGCGCCAGCGGGACTAGCCGAATAAGTACGCAGTATTTT.

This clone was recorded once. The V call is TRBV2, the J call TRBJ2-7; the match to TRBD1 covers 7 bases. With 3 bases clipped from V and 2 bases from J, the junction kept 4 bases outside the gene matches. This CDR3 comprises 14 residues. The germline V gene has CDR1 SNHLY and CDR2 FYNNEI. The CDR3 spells CASSEGDRAYEQYF. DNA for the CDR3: TGTGCCAGCAGTGAGGGAGACAGGGCCTACGAGCAGTACTTC.

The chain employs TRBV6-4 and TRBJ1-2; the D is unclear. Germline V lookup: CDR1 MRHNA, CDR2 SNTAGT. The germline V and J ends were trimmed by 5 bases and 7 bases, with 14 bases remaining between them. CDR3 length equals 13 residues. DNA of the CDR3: TGTGCCAGCAGTCCCGAGGGAGGAAGTGGCTACACCTTC. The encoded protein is CASSPEGGSGYTF.

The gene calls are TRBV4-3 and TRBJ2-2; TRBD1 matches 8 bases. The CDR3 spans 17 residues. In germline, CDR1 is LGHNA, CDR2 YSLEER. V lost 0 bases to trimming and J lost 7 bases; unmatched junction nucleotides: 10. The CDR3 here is CASSQEIGTGRHGELFF. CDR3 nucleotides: TGCGCCAGCAGCCAAGAAATCGGGACAGGTCGGCACGGGGAGCTGTTTTTT.

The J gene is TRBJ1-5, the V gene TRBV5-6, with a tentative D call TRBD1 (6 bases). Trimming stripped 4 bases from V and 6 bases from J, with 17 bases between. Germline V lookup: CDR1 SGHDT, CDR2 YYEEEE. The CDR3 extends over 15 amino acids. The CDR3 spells CASSPQGRVGQPQHF. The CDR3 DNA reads TGTGCCAGCAGCCCGCAGGGGCGTGTAGGTCAGCCCCAGCATTTT.

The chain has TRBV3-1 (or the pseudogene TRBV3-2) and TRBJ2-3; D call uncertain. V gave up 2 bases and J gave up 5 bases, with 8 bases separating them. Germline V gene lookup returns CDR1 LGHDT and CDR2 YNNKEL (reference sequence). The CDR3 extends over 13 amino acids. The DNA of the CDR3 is TGTGCCAGCAGCCAATTTCTAAAAGATACGCAGTATTTT. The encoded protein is CASSQFLKDTQYF.